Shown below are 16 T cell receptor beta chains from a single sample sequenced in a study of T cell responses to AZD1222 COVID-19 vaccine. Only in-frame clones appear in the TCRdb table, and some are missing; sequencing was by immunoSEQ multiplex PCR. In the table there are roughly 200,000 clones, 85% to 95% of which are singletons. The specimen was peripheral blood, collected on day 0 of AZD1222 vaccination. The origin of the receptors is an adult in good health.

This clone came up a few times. CDR3 nucleotides: TGTGCCAGCAGCGCCCCGACAGGGGGAAATTCACCCCTCCACTTT. It translates to CASSAPTGGNSPLHF. The rearrangement joins TRBV9 to TRBJ1-6; 9 bases agree with TRBD1. The CDR3 has 15 amino acids. Germline V lookup: CDR1 SGDLS, CDR2 YYNGEE. V gave up 3 bases and J gave up 7 bases; unmatched junction bases: 5.

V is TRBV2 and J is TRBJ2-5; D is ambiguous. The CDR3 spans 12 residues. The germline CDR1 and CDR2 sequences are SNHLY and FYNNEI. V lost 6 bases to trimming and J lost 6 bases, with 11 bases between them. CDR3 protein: CASSPSFQTQYF. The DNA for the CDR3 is TGTGCCAGCAGCCCCTCGTTTCAGACCCAGTACTTC.

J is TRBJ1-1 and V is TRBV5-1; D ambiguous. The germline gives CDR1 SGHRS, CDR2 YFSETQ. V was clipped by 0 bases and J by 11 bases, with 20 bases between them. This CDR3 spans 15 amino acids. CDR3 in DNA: TGCGCCAGCAGCTTGGTTTATAGGAGCTCCAACAAGGCTTTCTTT. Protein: CASSLVYRSSNKAFF.

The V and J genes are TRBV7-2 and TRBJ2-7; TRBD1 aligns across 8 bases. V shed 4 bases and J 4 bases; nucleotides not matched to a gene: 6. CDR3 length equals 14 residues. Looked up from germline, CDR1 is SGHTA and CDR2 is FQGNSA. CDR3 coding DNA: TGTGCCAGCAGCTCCCGACAGGGGAAATACGAGCAGTACTTC. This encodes CASSSRQGKYEQYF.

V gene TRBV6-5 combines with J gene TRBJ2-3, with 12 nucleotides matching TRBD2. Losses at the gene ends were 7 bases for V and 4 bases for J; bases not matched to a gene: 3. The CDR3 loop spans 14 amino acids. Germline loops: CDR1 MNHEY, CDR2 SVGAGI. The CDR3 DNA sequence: TGTGCCAGCACACTAGCGGGGGGTTCAGATACGCAGTATTTT. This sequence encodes CASTLAGGSDTQYF.

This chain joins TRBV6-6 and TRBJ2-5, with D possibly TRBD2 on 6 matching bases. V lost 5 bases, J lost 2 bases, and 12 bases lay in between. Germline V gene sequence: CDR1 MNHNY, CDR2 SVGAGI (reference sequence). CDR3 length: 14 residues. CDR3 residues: CASSPAGPQETQYF. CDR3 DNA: TGTGCCAGCAGTCCGGCGGGGCCGCAAGAGACCCAGTACTTC.

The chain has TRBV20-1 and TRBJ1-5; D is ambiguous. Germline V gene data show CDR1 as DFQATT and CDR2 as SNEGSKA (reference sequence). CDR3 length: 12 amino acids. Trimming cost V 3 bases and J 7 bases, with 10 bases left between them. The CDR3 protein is CSASRVGQPQHF. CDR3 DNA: TGCAGTGCTAGTAGGGTGGGCCAGCCCCAGCATTTT.

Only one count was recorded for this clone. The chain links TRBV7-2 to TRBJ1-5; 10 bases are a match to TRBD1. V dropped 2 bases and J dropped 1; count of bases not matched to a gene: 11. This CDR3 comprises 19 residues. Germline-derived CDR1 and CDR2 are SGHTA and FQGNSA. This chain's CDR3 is CASSLPYRTGGGSNQPQHF. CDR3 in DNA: TGTGCCAGCAGCTTACCCTATAGGACAGGGGGAGGGAGCAATCAGCCCCAGCATTTT.

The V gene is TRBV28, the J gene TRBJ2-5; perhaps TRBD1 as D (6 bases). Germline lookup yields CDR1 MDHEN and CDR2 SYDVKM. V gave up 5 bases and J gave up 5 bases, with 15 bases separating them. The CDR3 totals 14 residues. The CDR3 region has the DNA TGTGCCAGCAGTCCCGGACAGACCCCGGAGACCCAGTACTTC. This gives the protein CASSPGQTPETQYF.

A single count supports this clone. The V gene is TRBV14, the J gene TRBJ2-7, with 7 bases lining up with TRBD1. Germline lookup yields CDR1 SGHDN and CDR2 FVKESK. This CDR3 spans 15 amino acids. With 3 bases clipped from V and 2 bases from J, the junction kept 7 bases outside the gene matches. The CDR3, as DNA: TGTGCCAGCAGCCATCCGGGACAGACCACCTACGAGCAGTACTTC. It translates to CASSHPGQTTYEQYF. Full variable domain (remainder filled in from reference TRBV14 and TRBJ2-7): EAGVTQFPSHSVIEKGQTVTLRCDPISGHDNLYWYRRVMGKEIKFLLHFVKESKQDESGMPNNRFLAERTGGTYSTLKVQPAELEDSGVYFCASSHPGQTTYEQYFGPGTRLTVT.

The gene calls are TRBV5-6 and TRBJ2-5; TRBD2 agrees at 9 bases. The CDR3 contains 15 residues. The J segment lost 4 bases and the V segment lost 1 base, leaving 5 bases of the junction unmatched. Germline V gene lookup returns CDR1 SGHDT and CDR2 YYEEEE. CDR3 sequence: CASSLYGTSRETQYF. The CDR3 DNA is TGTGCCAGCAGCTTGTATGGGACTAGCAGAGAGACCCAGTACTTC.

The DNA for the CDR3 is TGTGCCAGCTCCCCAGTGACGGGACAGACATTTAATTCACCCCTCCACTTT. Amino acid sequence: CASSPVTGQTFNSPLHF. This chain uses TRBV18 with TRBJ1-6; 7 bases agree with TRBD1. The CDR3 has 17 amino acids. Germline CDR1 KGHSH, CDR2 LQKENI. V was clipped by 6 bases and J by 6 bases; unmatched bases: 14. The complete variable domain, with remaining parts taken from reference TRBV18 and TRBJ1-6, reads NAGVMQNPRHLVRRRGQEARLRCSPMKGHSHVYWYRQLPEEGLKFMVYLQKENIIDESGMPKERFSAEFPKEGPSILRIQQVVRGDSAAYFCASSPVTGQTFNSPLHFGNGTRLTVT.

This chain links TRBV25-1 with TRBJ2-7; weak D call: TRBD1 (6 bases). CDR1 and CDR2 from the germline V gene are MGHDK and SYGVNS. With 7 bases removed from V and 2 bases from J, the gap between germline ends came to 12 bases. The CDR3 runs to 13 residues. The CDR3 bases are TGTGCCAGCACAGGGGATCCAACCTACGAGCAGTACTTC. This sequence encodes CASTGDPTYEQYF.

The CDR3 is CASSEVRVRDTIYF. In DNA form, the CDR3 reads TGTGCCAGCAGTGAAGTGAGGGTTCGGGACACCATATATTTT. The V gene is TRBV6-1, the J gene TRBJ1-3; D unresolved. There are 14 residues in the CDR3. Germline V gene data show CDR1 as MNHNS and CDR2 as SASEGT. The ends were cut back, 1 base at V and 8 bases at J, with 12 bases in the middle.

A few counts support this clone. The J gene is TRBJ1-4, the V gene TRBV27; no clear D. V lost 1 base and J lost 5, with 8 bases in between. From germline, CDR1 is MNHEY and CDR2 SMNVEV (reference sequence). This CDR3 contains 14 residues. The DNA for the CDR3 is TGTGCCAGCAGTTTATTTATAGGGAATGAAAAACTGTTTTTT. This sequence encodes CASSLFIGNEKLFF.

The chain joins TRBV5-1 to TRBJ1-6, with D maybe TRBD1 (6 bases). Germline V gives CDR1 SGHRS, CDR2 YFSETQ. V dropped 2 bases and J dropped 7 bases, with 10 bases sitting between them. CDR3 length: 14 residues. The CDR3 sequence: CASSFWQGNSPLHF. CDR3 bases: TGCGCCAGCAGCTTCTGGCAGGGGAATTCACCCCTCCACTTT.